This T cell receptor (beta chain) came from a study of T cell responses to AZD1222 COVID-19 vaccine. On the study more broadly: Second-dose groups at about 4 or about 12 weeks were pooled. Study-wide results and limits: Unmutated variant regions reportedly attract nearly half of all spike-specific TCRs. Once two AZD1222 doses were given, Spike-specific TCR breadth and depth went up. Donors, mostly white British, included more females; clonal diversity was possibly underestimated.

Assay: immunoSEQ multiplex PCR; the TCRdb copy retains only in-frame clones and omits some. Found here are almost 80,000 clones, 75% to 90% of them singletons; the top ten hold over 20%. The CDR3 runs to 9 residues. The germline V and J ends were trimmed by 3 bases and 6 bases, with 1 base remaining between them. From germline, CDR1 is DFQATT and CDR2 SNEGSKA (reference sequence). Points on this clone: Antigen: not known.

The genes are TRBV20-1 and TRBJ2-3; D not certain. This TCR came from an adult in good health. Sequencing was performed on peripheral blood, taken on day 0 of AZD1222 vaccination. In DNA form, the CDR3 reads TGCAGTGCTAGGGATACGCAGTATTTT. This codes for CSARDTQYF.